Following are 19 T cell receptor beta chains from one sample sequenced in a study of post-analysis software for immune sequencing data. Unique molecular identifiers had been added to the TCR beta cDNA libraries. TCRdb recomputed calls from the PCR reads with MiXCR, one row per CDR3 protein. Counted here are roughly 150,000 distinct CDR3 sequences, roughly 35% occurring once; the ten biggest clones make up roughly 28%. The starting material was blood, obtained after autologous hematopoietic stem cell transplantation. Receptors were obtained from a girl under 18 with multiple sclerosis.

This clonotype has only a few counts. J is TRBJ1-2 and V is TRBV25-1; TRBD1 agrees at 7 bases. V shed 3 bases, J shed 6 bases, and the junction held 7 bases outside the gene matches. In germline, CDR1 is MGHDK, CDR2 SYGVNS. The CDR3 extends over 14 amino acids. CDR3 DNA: TGTGCCAGCAGTGATGGGACAGTTGGGGATGGCTACACCTTC. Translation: CASSDGTVGDGYTF.

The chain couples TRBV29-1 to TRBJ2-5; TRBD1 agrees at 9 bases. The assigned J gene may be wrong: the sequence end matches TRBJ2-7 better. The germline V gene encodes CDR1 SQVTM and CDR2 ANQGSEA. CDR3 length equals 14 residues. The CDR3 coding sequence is TGCAGCGTTGATGGAACGGGACAGGGAGGCGAGCAGTACTTC. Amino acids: CSVDGTGQGGEQYF.

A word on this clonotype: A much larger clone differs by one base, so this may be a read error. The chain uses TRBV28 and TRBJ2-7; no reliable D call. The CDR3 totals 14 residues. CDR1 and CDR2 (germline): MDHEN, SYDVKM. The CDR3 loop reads CPSRRTGGTYEQYF. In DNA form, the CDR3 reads TGTCCCAGCAGGCGAACGGGTGGAACCTACGAGCAGTACTTC.

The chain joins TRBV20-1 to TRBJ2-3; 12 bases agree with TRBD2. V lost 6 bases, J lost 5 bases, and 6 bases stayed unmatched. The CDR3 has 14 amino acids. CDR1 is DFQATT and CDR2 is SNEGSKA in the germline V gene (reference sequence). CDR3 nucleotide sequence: TGCAGTGCCCCGACTAGCGGGAGACAAGATACGCAGTATTTT. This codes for CSAPTSGRQDTQYF.

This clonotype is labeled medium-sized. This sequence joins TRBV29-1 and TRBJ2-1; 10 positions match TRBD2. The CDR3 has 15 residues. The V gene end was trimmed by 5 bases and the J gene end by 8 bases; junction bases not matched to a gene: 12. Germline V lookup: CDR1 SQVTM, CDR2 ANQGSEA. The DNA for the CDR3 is TGCAGCGTTAGTGGATCGAGCGGGAGGGGCGATGAGCAGTTCTTC. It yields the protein CSVSGSSGRGDEQFF.

Here the CDR3 reads CASKPGTLKRETQYF. DNA of the CDR3: TGTGCCAGCAAACCCGGGACGCTTAAGAGGGAGACCCAGTACTTC. This chain links TRBV27 with TRBJ2-5; D is tentatively TRBD1 or TRBD2 (5 bases each). The CDR3 runs 15 residues. CDR1 is MNHEY, CDR2 SMNVEV, per germline (reference sequence). V lost 7 bases to trimming and J lost 5 bases, with 20 bases between them.

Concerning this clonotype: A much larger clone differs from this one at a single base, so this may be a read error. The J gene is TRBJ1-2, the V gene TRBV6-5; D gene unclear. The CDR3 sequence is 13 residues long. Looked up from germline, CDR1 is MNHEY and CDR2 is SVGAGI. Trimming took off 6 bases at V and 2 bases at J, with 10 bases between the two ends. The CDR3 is CASSRARNYGYTF. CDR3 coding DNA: TGTGCCAGCAGCCGAGCCAGAAACTATGGCTACACCTTC.

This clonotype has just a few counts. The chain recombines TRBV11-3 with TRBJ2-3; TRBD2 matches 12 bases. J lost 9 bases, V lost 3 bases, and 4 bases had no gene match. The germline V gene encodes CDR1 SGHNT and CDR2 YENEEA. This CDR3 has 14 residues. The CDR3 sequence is CASSFVTSGRTQYF. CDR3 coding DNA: TGTGCCAGCAGCTTTGTCACTAGCGGGAGGACGCAGTATTTT.

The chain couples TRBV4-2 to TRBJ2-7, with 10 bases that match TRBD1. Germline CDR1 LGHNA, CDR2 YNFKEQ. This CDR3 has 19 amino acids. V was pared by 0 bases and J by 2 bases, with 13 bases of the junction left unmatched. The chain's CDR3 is CASSQDIGMGGQGAYEQYF. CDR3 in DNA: TGTGCCAGCAGCCAAGATATTGGGATGGGTGGACAGGGGGCCTACGAGCAGTACTTC.

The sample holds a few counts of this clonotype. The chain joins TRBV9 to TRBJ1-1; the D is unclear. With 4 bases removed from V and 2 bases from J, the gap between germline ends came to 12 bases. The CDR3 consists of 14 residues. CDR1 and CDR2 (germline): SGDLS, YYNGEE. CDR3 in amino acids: CASSPGPSNTEAFF. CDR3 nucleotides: TGTGCCAGCAGCCCAGGACCCAGTAACACTGAAGCTTTCTTT.

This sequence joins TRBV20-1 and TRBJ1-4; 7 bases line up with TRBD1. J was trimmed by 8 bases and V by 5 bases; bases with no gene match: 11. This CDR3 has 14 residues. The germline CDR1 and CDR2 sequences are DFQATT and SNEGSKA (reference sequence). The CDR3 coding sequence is TGCAGTGCTGGAAGAACAGGGGAAGGAGAAAAACTGTTTTTT. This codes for CSAGRTGEGEKLFF.

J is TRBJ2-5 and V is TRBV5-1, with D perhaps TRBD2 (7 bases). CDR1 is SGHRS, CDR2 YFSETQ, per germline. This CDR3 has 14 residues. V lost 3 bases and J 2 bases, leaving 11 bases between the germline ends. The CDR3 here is CASSWEGGQETQYF. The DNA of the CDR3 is TGCGCCAGCAGCTGGGAGGGGGGGCAAGAGACCCAGTACTTC.

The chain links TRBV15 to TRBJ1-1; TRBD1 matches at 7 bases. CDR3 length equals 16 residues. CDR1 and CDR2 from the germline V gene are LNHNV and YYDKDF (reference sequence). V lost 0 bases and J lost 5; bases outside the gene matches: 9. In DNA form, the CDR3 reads TGTGCCACCAGCAGAGATGGTGTCAGGGGGGAAACTGAAGCTTTCTTT. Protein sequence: CATSRDGVRGETEAFF.

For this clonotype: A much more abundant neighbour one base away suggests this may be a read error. The CDR3, as DNA: TGTGCCAGCAGCCACAGGAATACCTACGGGCAGTACTTC. Its protein product is CASSHRNTYGQYF. The rearrangement joins TRBV12-3 or TRBV12-4 to TRBJ2-7, with TRBD1 as a possible D gene (5 bases). The CDR3 loop spans 13 amino acids.

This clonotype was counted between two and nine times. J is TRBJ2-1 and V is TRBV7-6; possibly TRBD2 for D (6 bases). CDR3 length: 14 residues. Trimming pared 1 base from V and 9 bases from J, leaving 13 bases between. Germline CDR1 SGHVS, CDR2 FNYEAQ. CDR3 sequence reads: CASSLGGARGEQFF. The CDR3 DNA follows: TGTGCCAGCAGCTTAGGCGGGGCTAGGGGTGAGCAGTTCTTC. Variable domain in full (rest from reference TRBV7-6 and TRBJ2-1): GAGVSQSPRYKVTKRGQDVALRCDPISGHVSLYWYRQALGQGPEFLTYFNYEAQQDKSGLPNDRFSAERPEGSISTLTIQRTEQRDSAMYRCASSLGGARGEQFFGPGTRLTVL.

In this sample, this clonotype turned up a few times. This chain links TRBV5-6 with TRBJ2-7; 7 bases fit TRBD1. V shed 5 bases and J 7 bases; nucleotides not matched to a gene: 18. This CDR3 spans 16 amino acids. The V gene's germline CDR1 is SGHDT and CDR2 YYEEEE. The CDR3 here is CASSRPPGTETGEQYF. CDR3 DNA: TGTGCCAGCAGTCGACCACCCGGGACAGAGACCGGGGAGCAGTACTTC.

The DNA of the CDR3 is TGTGCCAGCACCCTATTCTCGGGTACGCAGTATTTT. Protein sequence: CASTLFSGTQYF. The rearrangement links TRBV12-3 or TRBV12-4 to TRBJ2-3; D not certain. V was cut by 7 bases and J by 8 bases, with 13 bases left in between. This CDR3 has 12 residues.

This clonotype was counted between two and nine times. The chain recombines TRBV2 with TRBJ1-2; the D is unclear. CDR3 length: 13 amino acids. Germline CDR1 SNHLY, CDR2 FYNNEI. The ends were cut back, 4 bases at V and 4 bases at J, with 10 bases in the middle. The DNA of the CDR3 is TGTGCCAGCAGTGCCCTCTCGGGCTATGGCTACACCTTC. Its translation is CASSALSGYGYTF.

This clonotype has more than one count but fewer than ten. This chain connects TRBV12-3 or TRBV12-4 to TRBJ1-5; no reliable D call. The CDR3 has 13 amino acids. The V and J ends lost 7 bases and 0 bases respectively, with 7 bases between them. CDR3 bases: TGTGCCAGCACCATACATAGCAATCAGCCCCAGCATTTT. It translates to CASTIHSNQPQHF.